Listed below are T cell receptor beta chains from one sample, sequenced in a study of shared clonotypes between healthy human individuals. Sequencing was performed with immunoSEQ multiplex PCR; in TCRdb, only in-frame clones are kept and a portion is missing. The sample includes over a million clones, around 76% of them seen just once. Sequencing was done on a sample of memory CD4+ T cells sorted from blood. The receptors were gathered from a man between 18 and 29 years old in good health. The CDR3 runs from the conserved cysteine through the conserved F or W. The order of the fields is V gene, clone size, J gene, D gene, CDR3 DNA, CDR3 protein. The D gene is left open where the match is weak. A clone size is listed for some rows: how often the clone was seen (once, few, many), or a class if it is expanded.

TRBV4-3	.	TRBJ2-2	.	TGCGCCAGCAGCCCCAGGGGGGGTGAAGCGGGACAAACCGGGGAGCTGTTTTTT	CASSPRGGEAGQTGELFF
TRBV7-2	.	TRBJ1-1	TRBD1	TGTGCCAGCAGCTTAGCTAGGACAGGAAGGAACACTGAAGCTTTCTTT	CASSLARTGRNTEAFF
TRBV5-4	.	TRBJ2-5	.	TGTGCCAGCAGCTTGGGACTTACGGGGACTCAAGAGACCCAGTACTTC	CASSLGLTGTQETQYF
TRBV2	.	TRBJ2-5	.	TGTGCCAGCATGATTCGACACCAAGAGACCCAGTACTTC	CASMIRHQETQYF
TRBV11-2	.	TRBJ2-2	TRBD1	TGTGCCAGCAGGGTTACAGGGGGGATCGCCGGGGAGCTGTTTTTT	CASRVTGGIAGELFF
TRBV7-9	.	TRBJ1-6	.	TGTGCCAGCAGCTTGCGAGGGGATTCACCCCTCCACTTT	CASSLRGDSPLHF
TRBV25-1	.	TRBJ2-2	.	TGTGCCAGCAGTGTGGGGGCCGGGGAGCTGTTTTTT	CASSVGAGELFF
TRBV7-9	many	TRBJ1-2	.	TGTGCCAGCACCCAGGGGCTCAATGGCTACACCTTC	CASTQGLNGYTF
TRBV2	.	TRBJ2-3	.	TGTGCCAGCAGTCAGCTTCGCACAGATACGCAGTATTTT	CASSQLRTDTQYF
TRBV4-3	.	TRBJ2-7	.	TGCGCCAGCAGCCAAGATCGGGCAGCGGTCTACGAGCAGTACTTC	CASSQDRAAVYEQYF
TRBV5-6	few	TRBJ2-7	.	TGTGCCAGCAGCCTACGTGGCTCCTACGAGCAGTACTTC	CASSLRGSYEQYF
TRBV5-4	.	TRBJ2-1	TRBD2	TGTGCCAGCAGCTTTATCACTAGCGGGAGAAATGAGCAGTTCTTC	CASSFITSGRNEQFF
TRBV6-5	once	TRBJ1-2	.	TGTGCCAGCAGCCGACAGAGTAACTATGGCTACACCTTC	CASSRQSNYGYTF
TRBV20-1	many	TRBJ2-7	TRBD2	TGCAGTGCTGAGTCGGGGGGCGAGCAGTACTTC	CSAESGGEQYF
TRBV7-9	.	TRBJ2-5	.	TGTGCCAGCAGCTTAGGAGCGTGGGAGACCCAGTACTTC	CASSLGAWETQYF
TRBV5-1	.	TRBJ2-3	.	TGCGCCAGCAGCCTGGCGGGCCCGGGGGCATCGGGTTTAGATACGCAGTATTTT	CASSLAGPGASGLDTQYF
TRBV5-1	.	TRBJ2-5	TRBD1	TGCGCCAGCACACAGGGGGGCTACCAAGAGACCCAGTACTTC	CASTQGGYQETQYF
TRBV21-1	.	TRBJ2-5	.	TGTGCCAGCAGCAGACAGCAAGAGACCCAGTACTTC	CASSRQQETQYF
TRBV6-1	.	TRBJ1-5	.	TGTGCCAGCAGTGGCGGCGACGGGGGTAATCAGCCCCAGCATTTT	CASSGGDGGNQPQHF
TRBV5-8	.	TRBJ2-7	.	TGTGCCAGCAGCTTGGCGGGTTGGGGCAGGGTCTCCTACGAGCAGTACTTC	CASSLAGWGRVSYEQYF
TRBV7-2	.	TRBJ2-1	.	TGTGCCAGCAGCTTACATCAGGAGCAGTTCTTC	CASSLHQEQFF
TRBV7-2	.	TRBJ1-2	TRBD1	TGTGCCAGCAGCTTAGGGGACAGGGTACGTGGCTACACCTTC	CASSLGDRVRGYTF
TRBV5-6	few	TRBJ1-3	TRBD1	TGTGCCAGCAGCTCCTACCCCGCACAGGGGAGCGGAAACACCATATATTTT	CASSSYPAQGSGNTIYF
TRBV21-1	once	TRBJ2-7	.	.	CASSIVGQGAYEQYF
TRBV7-2	.	TRBJ2-7	.	TGTGCCAGCAGCTTAATGGCTACCACCTACGAGCAGTACTTC	CASSLMATTYEQYF
TRBV7-9	once	TRBJ1-1	TRBD1	TGTGCCAGCAGCCGCGCGGGACAGGGGGGGCGCAGCACTGAAGCTTTCTTT	CASSRAGQGGRSTEAFF
TRBV6-6	.	TRBJ1-5	.	TGTGCCAGCGGCTACCGACGGGACGGGGCTCAGCCCCAGCATTTT	CASGYRRDGAQPQHF
TRBV15	.	TRBJ1-3	.	TGTGCCACCAGCAGGATGGGGGTAGGACCTGGAAACACCATATATTTT	CATSRMGVGPGNTIYF
TRBV5-6	.	TRBJ2-3	TRBD1	TGTGCCAGCAGCTCGTCCCGGGACAGGAGCACAGATACGCAGTATTTT	CASSSSRDRSTDTQYF
TRBV6-6	.	TRBJ1-1	.	TGTGCCAGCAGTTACTTTTCGGGACTACCCGGGACTGAAGCTTTCTTT	CASSYFSGLPGTEAFF
TRBV5-4	.	TRBJ2-5	.	TGTGCCAGCAGCTTCACCAAGACAGGGAGGACGAAGACCCAGTACTTC	CASSFTKTGRTKTQYF
TRBV2	.	TRBJ2-7	TRBD1	TGTGCCAGCAGTGTCTCCTGGACAGGGGGCATCAACGAGCAGTACTTC	CASSVSWTGGINEQYF
TRBV10-1	.	TRBJ2-3	TRBD2	TGCGCCAGCAGTGATCTAGCGGGAGGACGCACAGATACGCAGTATTTT	CASSDLAGGRTDTQYF
TRBV6-4	.	TRBJ2-2	.	TGTGCCAGCAGTTACCCCCAGGCGGGGGCTAACACCGGGGAGCTGTTTTTT	CASSYPQAGANTGELFF
TRBV4-1	.	TRBJ2-7	TRBD1	TGCGCCAGCAGCCAGGGACCGTACAGGGGGCCAGGTGAGCAGTACTTC	CASSQGPYRGPGEQYF